The 14 T cell receptor beta chains presented below share a single source sample, sequenced in a study of control samples from healthy donors and cancer patients. The table came from immunoSEQ multiplex PCR; TCRdb's copy has only in-frame clones and leaves some out. This sample carries more than 140,000 clones, more than 80% of them seen once, and the ten largest clones take about 7.1%. The source material was blood. These receptors originate from a man aged 18-30 years in good health.

This chain connects TRBV19 to TRBJ1-2, with 8 bases fitting TRBD1. Germline V lookup: CDR1 LNHDA, CDR2 SQIVND (reference sequence). V shed 4 bases, J shed 4 bases, and the junction held 5 bases outside the gene matches. CDR3 length: 14 amino acids. The CDR3 loop is CASSKDRAFYGYTF. In DNA form, the CDR3 reads TGTGCCAGTAGTAAGGACAGGGCGTTCTATGGCTACACCTTC.

The rearrangement links TRBV21-1 to TRBJ2-1; the tabulated D call, TRBD2, remains unverified against the DNA. TRBV21-1 is tagged as a pseudogene. The CDR3 runs 17 residues. The CDR3 loop reads CASSNPLLAGGQDEQFF. The CDR3 nucleotides read TGTGCCAGCAGTAACCCTCTCTTAGCGGGGGGGCAGGATGAGCAGTTCTTC.

This clone was found a few times. The V call is TRBV27, the J call TRBJ1-1; a possible D gene is TRBD1 (6 bases). Trimming removed 7 bases from V and 2 bases from J, with 14 bases in between. Per the germline V gene, CDR1 is MNHEY and CDR2 is SMNVEV (reference sequence). This CDR3 contains 14 residues. In DNA, the CDR3 is TGTGCCAGCAAGAGAGGACAGACAAACACTGAAGCTTTCTTT. Protein product: CASKRGQTNTEAFF.

The chain has TRBV28 and TRBJ1-1; a weak D match, TRBD1 (5 bases). CDR3 length equals 15 residues. V dropped 3 bases and J dropped 7 bases, with 18 bases sitting between them. Germline V CDR1 and CDR2: MDHEN, SYDVKM. This CDR3 is CASSFLVKGTDEAFF. In DNA form, the CDR3 reads TGTGCCAGCAGTTTCCTCGTGAAGGGGACTGATGAAGCTTTCTTT.

The gene calls are TRBV6-6 and TRBJ1-2; D unresolved. This CDR3 spans 13 amino acids. Germline-derived CDR1 and CDR2 are MNHNY and SVGAGI (reference sequence). The V end was cut by 6 bases, the J end by 2 bases, with 10 bases between. CDR3 region: CASSPGFNYGYTF. The CDR3 DNA follows: TGTGCCAGCAGCCCCGGATTCAACTATGGCTACACCTTC.

The chain combines TRBV30 with TRBJ1-1; TRBD1 aligns across 7 bases. The ends lost 4 bases at V and 5 bases at J; junction bases unmatched: 4. Looked up from germline, CDR1 is GTSNPN and CDR2 is SVGIG (reference sequence). The CDR3 covers 12 residues. For the CDR3, the DNA is TGTGCCTGGACAGGGGGTGGGACTGAAGCTTTCTTT. This codes for CAWTGGGTEAFF.

The J gene is TRBJ1-2, the V gene TRBV4-2, with 9 bases that match TRBD1. The length of the CDR3 is 14 residues. V shed 1 base, J shed 8 bases, and the junction held 5 bases outside the gene matches. Per germline, CDR1 LGHNA and CDR2 YNFKEQ. The CDR3 sequence is CASSQGTGEGGYTF. Written as DNA, the CDR3 is TGTGCCAGCAGCCAAGGGACAGGGGAAGGGGGCTACACCTTC.

This chain connects TRBV24-1 to TRBJ2-7, with D tentatively TRBD1 (5 bases). Germline V gene sequence: CDR1 KGHDR, CDR2 SFDVKD. This CDR3 contains 14 residues. The germline V and J ends were trimmed by 9 bases and 6 bases, with 20 bases remaining between them. This CDR3 is CATPHDRSRGEQYF. For the CDR3, the DNA is TGTGCCACCCCCCACGACCGTAGTAGGGGCGAGCAGTACTTC.

The chain uses TRBV7-6 and TRBJ2-5, with a tentative D call TRBD1 (5 bases). From germline, CDR1 is SGHVS and CDR2 FNYEAQ. The CDR3 covers 16 residues. V dropped 2 bases and J dropped 3 bases, with 16 bases sitting between them. CDR3 residues: CASSLIPPGRKETQYF. The CDR3 bases are TGTGCCAGCAGCTTAATCCCCCCAGGGCGGAAAGAGACCCAGTACTTC.

The chain links TRBV27 to TRBJ2-2, with 8 nucleotides matching TRBD2. Germline trimming cut 1 base from V and 5 bases from J; bases unmatched to any gene: 6. The CDR3 has 16 residues. Looked up from germline, CDR1 is MNHEY and CDR2 is SMNVEV (reference sequence). CDR3 nucleotide sequence: TGTGCCAGCAGTTTATTCACGGGGGGGCGGACCGGGGAGCTGTTTTTT. Residues: CASSLFTGGRTGELFF.

The rearrangement joins TRBV5-1 to TRBJ1-2; 7 positions match TRBD1. V dropped 3 bases and J dropped 0; count of bases not matched to a gene: 5. The CDR3 length is 15 residues. From germline, CDR1 is SGHRS and CDR2 YFSETQ. CDR3 loop: CASSSSGTANYGYTF. The CDR3 DNA is TGCGCCAGCAGCTCCAGTGGGACAGCTAACTATGGCTACACCTTC. The complete variable domain, with remaining parts taken from reference TRBV5-1 and TRBJ1-2, reads KAGVTQTPRYLIKTRGQQVTLSCSPISGHRSVSWYQQTPGQGLQFLFEYFSETQRNKGNFPGRFSGRQFSNSRSEMNVSTLELGDSALYLCASSSSGTANYGYTFGSGTRLTVV.

V is TRBV2 and J is TRBJ2-7, with 7 bases identical to TRBD2. V lost 5 bases and J lost 3; bases outside the gene matches: 10. Germline CDR1 and CDR2: SNHLY and FYNNEI. The CDR3 totals 15 residues. This CDR3 is CASSSGLVGNYEQYF. The CDR3 DNA is TGTGCCAGCAGTTCTGGACTAGTGGGCAACTACGAGCAGTACTTC.

CDR3 DNA: TGTGCCATCTCGTTATCCAGGAGCGTAGGACCCAAAAGAGGGAGGTATAGCAATCAGCCCCAGCATTTT. Encoded protein: CAISLSRSVGPKRGRYSNQPQHF. The rearrangement links TRBV9 to TRBJ1-5; D not resolved. V was shortened by 9 bases and J by 0 bases, with 40 bases between the two germline ends. CDR3 length: 23 amino acids. Germline CDR1 SGDLS, CDR2 YYNGEE.

The J gene is TRBJ1-4, the V gene TRBV6-4, with D possibly being TRBD1 (5 bases). This CDR3 has 15 residues. The germline V gene encodes CDR1 MRHNA and CDR2 SNTAGT. V was trimmed by 4 bases and J by 8 bases, leaving 17 bases between them. CDR3 nucleotide sequence: TGTGCCAGCAGTGCGTCCGGGGGGTCCGGCGAAAAACTGTTTTTT. Translation: CASSASGGSGEKLFF.